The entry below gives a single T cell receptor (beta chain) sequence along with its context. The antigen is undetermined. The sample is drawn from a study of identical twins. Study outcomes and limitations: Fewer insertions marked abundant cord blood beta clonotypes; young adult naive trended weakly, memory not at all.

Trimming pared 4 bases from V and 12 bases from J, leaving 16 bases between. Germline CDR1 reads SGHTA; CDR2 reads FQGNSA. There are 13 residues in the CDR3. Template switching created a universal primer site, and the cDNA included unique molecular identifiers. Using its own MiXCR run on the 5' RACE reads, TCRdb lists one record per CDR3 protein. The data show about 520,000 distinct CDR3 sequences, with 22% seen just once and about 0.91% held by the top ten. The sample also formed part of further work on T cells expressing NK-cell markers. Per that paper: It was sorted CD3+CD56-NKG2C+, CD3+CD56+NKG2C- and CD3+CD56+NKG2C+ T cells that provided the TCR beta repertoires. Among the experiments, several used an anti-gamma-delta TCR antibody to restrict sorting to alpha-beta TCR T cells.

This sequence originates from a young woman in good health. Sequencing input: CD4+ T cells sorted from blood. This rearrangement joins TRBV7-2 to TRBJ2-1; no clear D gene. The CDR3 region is CASSSRPAVGQFF. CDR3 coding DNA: TGTGCCAGCAGCTCCAGGCCAGCCGTTGGGCAGTTCTTC. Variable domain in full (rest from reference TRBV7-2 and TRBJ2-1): GAGVSQSPSNKVTEKGKDVELRCDPISGHTALYWYRQSLGQGLEFLIYFQGNSAPDKSGLPSDRFSAERTGGSVSTLTIQRTQQEDSAVYLCASSSRPAVGQFFGPGTRLTVL.